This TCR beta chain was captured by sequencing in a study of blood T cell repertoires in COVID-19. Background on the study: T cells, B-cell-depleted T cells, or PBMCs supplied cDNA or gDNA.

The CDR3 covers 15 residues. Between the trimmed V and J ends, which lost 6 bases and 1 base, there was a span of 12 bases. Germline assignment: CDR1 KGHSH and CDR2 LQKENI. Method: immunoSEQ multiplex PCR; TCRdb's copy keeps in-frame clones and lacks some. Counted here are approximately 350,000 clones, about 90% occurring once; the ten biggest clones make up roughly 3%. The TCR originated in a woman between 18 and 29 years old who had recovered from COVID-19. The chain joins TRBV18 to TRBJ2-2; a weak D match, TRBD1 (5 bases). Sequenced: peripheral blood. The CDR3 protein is CASSRITGNTGELFF. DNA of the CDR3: TGTGCCAGCTCTCGAATCACAGGGAACACCGGGGAGCTGTTTTTT. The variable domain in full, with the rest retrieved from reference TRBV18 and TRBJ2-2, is NAGVMQNPRHLVRRRGQEARLRCSPMKGHSHVYWYRQLPEEGLKFMVYLQKENIIDESGMPKERFSAEFPKEGPSILRIQQVVRGDSAAYFCASSRITGNTGELFFGEGSRLTVL.